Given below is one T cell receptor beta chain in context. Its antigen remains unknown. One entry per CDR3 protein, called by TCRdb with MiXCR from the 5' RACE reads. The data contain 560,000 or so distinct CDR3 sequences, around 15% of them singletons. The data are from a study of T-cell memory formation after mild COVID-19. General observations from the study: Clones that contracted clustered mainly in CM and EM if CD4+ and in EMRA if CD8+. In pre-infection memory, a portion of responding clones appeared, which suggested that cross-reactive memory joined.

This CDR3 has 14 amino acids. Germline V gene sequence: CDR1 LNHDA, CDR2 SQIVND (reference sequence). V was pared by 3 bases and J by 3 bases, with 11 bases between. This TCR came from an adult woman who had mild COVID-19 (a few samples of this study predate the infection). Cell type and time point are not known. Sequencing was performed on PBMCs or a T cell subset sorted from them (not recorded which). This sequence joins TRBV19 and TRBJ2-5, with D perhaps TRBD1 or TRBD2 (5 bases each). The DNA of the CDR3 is TGTGCCAGTAGTATCGGAAGGGGAGAAGAGACCCAGTACTTC. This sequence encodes CASSIGRGEETQYF.